The clone carrying this T cell receptor beta chain was recorded at least ten times. The antigen is unknown. The data stem from a study of T cells in Graves' hyperthyroidism and ophthalmopathy. The wider study: Peripheral blood was collected at initial diagnosis, before any treatment. Study results and limitations: Among clonotypes expanded in thyroid above 0.001, most were also found in blood. Progression to ophthalmopathy was predicted a median of 6.5 months early.

With a duration under 2 months, the hyperthyroidism was newly diagnosed in patients aged 18 to 65. Germline CDR1 is MNHEY and CDR2 is SVGEGT. The CDR3 totals 16 residues. With V trimmed by 4 bases and J by 7 bases, 12 bases remained unmatched. Using RNA transcripts as the source, TCR beta CDR3 regions were amplified. Using the HTBI primer set, a first-round RT-PCR was run on the TCR CDR3. TCRdb itself ran the multiplex PCR reads through MiXCR, one entry per CDR3 protein. This sample has a few hundred thousand distinct CDR3 sequences, with around 20% found just once. This rearrangement joins TRBV6-2 or TRBV6-3 to TRBJ2-5, with 10 bases aligning to TRBD2. The sequence derives from a middle-aged man with Graves' hyperthyroidism. Sequenced input: blood. The chain's CDR3 is CASSSPGSGGIGTQYF. The CDR3 DNA sequence: TGTGCCAGCAGTTCCCCGGGTAGCGGGGGGATAGGGACCCAGTACTTC.